The sequence of this T cell receptor beta chain was determined in a study of Graves' ophthalmopathy and Graves' hyperthyroidism. In its sample, this clonotype was seen a few times. Antigen: not known. RNA served as the template for amplifying TCR beta CDR3 regions. Amplification began with first-round RT-PCR using HTBI primers, then second-round multiplex PCR was performed. MiXCR, applied by TCRdb to the multiplex PCR reads, yields one record per CDR3 protein. The sample contains 500,000 to 700,000 distinct CDR3 sequences, less than 40% of which appear only once. Germline CDR1 and CDR2: SGHAT and FQNNGV. The CDR3 has 13 amino acids. Trimming cost V 4 bases and J 3 bases, with 9 bases left between them. Study-level findings and limits: Thyroid clonotypes that were expanded above 0.001 frequency mostly also appeared in blood.

The sequence was collected from an adult man with Graves' hyperthyroidism. The specimen was peripheral blood or thyroid tissue (not recorded which). The chain joins TRBV11-2 to TRBJ1-1; D is perhaps TRBD1 (6 bases). CDR3 DNA: TGTGCCAGCAGCTCGGACAGTTACACTGAAGCTTTCTTT. Translated: CASSSDSYTEAFF.